A selection of T cell receptor beta chains follows, all from one sample in a study of T-cell memory formation after mild COVID-19. TCRdb re-analysed the 5' RACE reads in MiXCR, keeping a single row per CDR3 protein. The sample holds hundreds of thousands of distinct CDR3 sequences, around 22% seen once. The sample consisted of PBMCs or a T cell subset sorted from them (not recorded which). Receptor source: an adult woman who had mild COVID-19 (a few samples of this study predate the infection). Cell type and time point are not known. CDR3s leave out the opening cysteine and the closing phenylalanine or tryptophan. Part of the rows lack a size; the others show once, few, many or a class for expanded clones.

size: few
V: TRBV20-1
J: TRBJ2-7
CDR3: SASASASGVEQY

size: few
V: TRBV5-1
J: TRBJ1-1
CDR3: ASSRIQGSEAF

size: few
V: TRBV12-3/TRBV12-4
J: TRBJ2-1
CDR3: ASSLTSGEKFHNEQF

size: few
V: TRBV7-9
J: TRBJ1-1
CDR3: ASSLTGVNTEAF

size: few
V: TRBV5-1
J: TRBJ1-2
CDR3: ASSPTGTGFGYT

size: .
V: TRBV20-1
J: TRBJ2-7
CDR3: SAKPGLASYEQY

size: .
V: TRBV25-1
J: TRBJ1-4
CDR3: ASSAARQGREKLF

size: .
V: TRBV12-3/TRBV12-4
J: TRBJ1-1
CDR3: ASRYVSTPTAF

size: .
V: TRBV19
J: TRBJ1-1
CDR3: ASSIGVGTEAF

size: .
V: TRBV6-5
J: TRBJ1-1
CDR3: ASRPHMNTEAF

size: .
V: TRBV18
J: TRBJ2-7
CDR3: ASSPGEQY

size: .
V: TRBV5-5
J: TRBJ1-6
CDR3: ASSGSQGAFDPPLH

size: many
V: TRBV19
J: TRBJ1-1
CDR3: ASSIGNRGEAF

size: few
V: TRBV5-1
J: TRBJ1-2
CDR3: ASSRSEDGYT

size: many
V: TRBV18
J: TRBJ2-3
CDR3: ASSPPDRAHTDTQY

size: few
V: TRBV29-1
J: TRBJ2-7
CDR3: SVHPAGASEQY

size: .
V: TRBV25-1
J: TRBJ2-7
CDR3: ASSGLQAAEYEQY

size: .
V: TRBV7-8
J: TRBJ2-6
CDR3: ASSRRTGGRSGANVLT

size: .
V: TRBV6-2/TRBV6-3
J: TRBJ2-2
CDR3: ASRDPAGGELF

size: .
V: TRBV4-1
J: TRBJ2-4
CDR3: ASSPQTGTKNIQY

size: .
V: TRBV19
J: TRBJ2-7
CDR3: ASSPREGDGQY

size: .
V: TRBV3-1
J: TRBJ2-7
CDR3: ASQPGTEGEQY

size: .
V: TRBV7-9
J: TRBJ1-1
CDR3: ASTPTAGVDTEAF

size: .
V: TRBV20-1
J: TRBJ1-5
CDR3: SASPLRDSNQPQH

size: .
V: TRBV7-9
J: TRBJ2-7
CDR3: ASSSLTSGRGEQY

size: few
V: TRBV5-1
J: TRBJ2-1
CDR3: ASSLNGVSDNEQF

size: once
V: TRBV11-3
J: TRBJ2-7
CDR3: ASRRAASTYEQY

size: few
V: TRBV18
J: TRBJ2-3
CDR3: ASSPGDTDTQY

size: .
V: TRBV12-5
J: TRBJ2-7
CDR3: ASGPPGNDHEQY

size: .
V: TRBV9
J: TRBJ1-2
CDR3: ASSAKPYGYT

size: .
V: TRBV29-1
J: TRBJ2-7
CDR3: SVVYGSSYEQY

size: few
V: TRBV5-1
J: TRBJ2-4
CDR3: ASSLGPESNIQY

size: many
V: TRBV5-1
J: TRBJ2-5
CDR3: ASSQTPTGGQETQY

size: .
V: TRBV18
J: TRBJ2-5
CDR3: ASSPRTGRKHELRTQY

size: .
V: TRBV21-1
J: TRBJ2-5
CDR3: ASSKVSAGVVKTQY

size: .
V: TRBV6-2/TRBV6-3
J: TRBJ2-3
CDR3: ASSYRHTDTQY

size: .
V: TRBV20-1
J: TRBJ1-3
CDR3: SAAQGTGNTIY

size: few
V: TRBV7-8
J: TRBJ2-1
CDR3: ASSHSGGSKNEQF

size: few
V: TRBV9
J: TRBJ2-1
CDR3: ASSVGAGGYNEQF

size: .
V: TRBV2
J: TRBJ2-1
CDR3: ASSGLAVGNEQF

size: many
V: TRBV27
J: TRBJ2-7
CDR3: ASSLSGGQTYEQY